The present entry profiles one T cell receptor (beta chain) with its context. Its antigen is currently unknown. The authors amplified TCR beta CDR3 regions from RNA transcripts. RT-PCR with HTBI primers came first, then second-round multiplex PCR. TCRdb redid the calling of the multiplex PCR reads with MiXCR, one entry per CDR3 protein. Of 450,000 to 600,000 distinct CDR3 sequences in the sample, roughly 40% were seen once. This sample is drawn from a study of Graves' ophthalmopathy and Graves' hyperthyroidism. Study-wide results and caveats: Detected in blood as well were most expanded thyroid clonotypes with frequency above 0.001.

The germline CDR1 and CDR2 sequences are SQVTM and ANQGSEA. V was pared by 7 bases and J by 3 bases, with 10 bases of the junction left unmatched. The CDR3 consists of 14 residues. Patients in the hyperthyroidism group, adults aged 18 to 65, were newly diagnosed, under 2 months' duration. Lactation, pregnancy, uncontrolled infections and other autoimmune diseases were all grounds for excluding patients. The TCR originated in an adult man with Graves' hyperthyroidism. The sequencing input was peripheral blood or thyroid tissue (not recorded which). V usage is TRBV29-1 and J usage is TRBJ1-1; the match to TRBD1 covers 8 bases. In DNA form, the CDR3 reads TGCAGCGGCAGCCTAAAGACAGGGGACACTGAAGCTTTCTTT. Encoded protein: CSGSLKTGDTEAFF.